This paragraph covers one T cell receptor (beta chain) sequence. This sample is part of a study of Ad26.COV2.S vaccination and SARS-CoV-2 variants. Overall study context: A COV1001 Ad26.COV2.S trial-arm participant provided the sample. Intramuscularly, Ad26.COV2.S was given either once or twice, 56 days apart.

The germline V and J ends were trimmed by 3 bases and 1 base, with 6 bases remaining between them. Germline CDR1 reads GTSNPN; CDR2 reads SVGIG (reference sequence). The length of the CDR3 is 12 residues. Profiling relied on immunoSEQ multiplex PCR, and the TCRdb table lists in-frame clones only, not all of them. This sample has hundreds of thousands of clones; about nine tenths occur once, and the top ten carry 9.5% to 15%. As for treatment: about 20 received Ad26.COV2.S at low or high dose, single or two shots; about 5 received placebo; per-sample allocation not given. At day 63 after the first vaccine or placebo injection, samples were drawn.

This clonotype was sampled from a person between 18 and 65 years old who received the Ad26.COV2.S COVID-19 vaccine or a placebo. The chain recombines TRBV30 with TRBJ1-2; D gene uncertain. Sequenced here: peripheral blood, sampled in a trial of Ad26.COV2.S vaccine versus placebo. This CDR3 reads CAWRNLNYGYTF. The CDR3 DNA sequence: TGTGCCTGGAGGAACCTTAACTATGGCTACACCTTC. Full variable domain (outside the CDR3, taken from reference TRBV30 and TRBJ1-2): SQTIHQWPATLVQPVGSPLSLECTVEGTSNPNLYWYRQAAGRGLQLLFYSVGIGQISSEVPQNLSASRPQDRQFILSSKKLLLSDSGFYLCAWRNLNYGYTFGSGTRLTVV.